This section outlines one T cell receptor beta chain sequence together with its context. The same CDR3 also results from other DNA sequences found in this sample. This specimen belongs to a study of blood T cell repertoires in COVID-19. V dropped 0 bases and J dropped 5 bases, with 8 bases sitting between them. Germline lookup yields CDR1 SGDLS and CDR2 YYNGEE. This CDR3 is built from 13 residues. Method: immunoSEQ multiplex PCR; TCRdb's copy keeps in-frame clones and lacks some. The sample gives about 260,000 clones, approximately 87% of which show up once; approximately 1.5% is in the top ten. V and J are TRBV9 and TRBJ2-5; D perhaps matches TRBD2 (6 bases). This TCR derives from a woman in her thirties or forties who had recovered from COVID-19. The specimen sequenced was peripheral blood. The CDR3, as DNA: TGTGCCAGCAGCGTAGCTGGGGGGGAGACCCAGTACTTC. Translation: CASSVAGGETQYF.